One sample yielded the 30 T cell receptor beta chains listed below, sequenced in a study of blood T cell repertoires in COVID-19. Only in-frame clones appear in the TCRdb table, and some are missing; sequencing was by immunoSEQ multiplex PCR. The sample consists of 210,000 or so clones, approximately 82% of them appearing once. The source material was peripheral blood. The receptor source for this set is a middle-aged woman with acute or convalescent COVID-19.

V usage is TRBV5-6 and J usage is TRBJ2-7; D is unresolved. V lost 0 bases and J lost 2, with 9 bases in between. Looked up from germline, CDR1 is SGHDT and CDR2 is YYEEEE. This CDR3 has 14 amino acids. This CDR3 reads CASSLGPLTYEQYF. The CDR3 DNA reads TGTGCCAGCAGCTTGGGTCCCCTAACCTACGAGCAGTACTTC.

V and J are TRBV28 and TRBJ1-4, with 8 bases identical to TRBD1. CDR1 and CDR2 (germline): MDHEN, SYDVKM. Unmatched junction bases numbered 7, after V lost 6 bases and J lost 4 bases. The CDR3 consists of 15 residues. The CDR3 bases are TGTGCCAGCAGACTGGACAGGGCGTTTAATGAAAAACTGTTTTTT. Translation gives CASRLDRAFNEKLFF.

The CDR3 protein is CAISESAGERYGYTF. The CDR3 DNA reads TGTGCCATCAGTGAGTCGGCAGGGGAGCGCTATGGCTACACCTTC. This chain connects TRBV10-3 to TRBJ1-2; possibly TRBD1 for D (6 bases). Per germline, CDR1 ENHRY and CDR2 SYGVKD. Trimming removed 0 bases at V and 4 bases at J, with 12 bases between. This CDR3 is built from 15 residues.

The CDR3 DNA reads as TGTGCCAGCAGTCAGGGACAGGGGGTTGTAGCTTTCTTT. Translating gives CASSQGQGVVAFF. The chain couples TRBV6-5 to TRBJ1-1; 11 bases map to TRBD1. The V gene end was trimmed by 5 bases and the J gene end by 10 bases; junction bases not matched to a gene: 6. Germline lookup yields CDR1 MNHEY and CDR2 SVGAGI. This CDR3 spans 13 amino acids.

The chain combines TRBV6-5 with TRBJ1-2; D uncertain. This CDR3 region has 14 residues. Deletions cut 2 bases from V and 8 bases from J, with 15 bases between. CDR1 and CDR2 (germline): MNHEY, SVGAGI. The CDR3 sequence: CASSYGKEGNGYTF. CDR3 in DNA: TGTGCCAGCAGTTACGGAAAGGAGGGAAACGGCTACACCTTC.

As regards this clone: The junction shows a germline mismatch at one end, possibly a read error. This rearrangement joins TRBV5-1 to TRBJ2-7; D possibly corresponds to TRBD1 (6 bases). CDR1 and CDR2 (germline): SGHRS, YFSETQ. There are 15 residues in the CDR3. This CDR3 is CASSLGQGRSYEQYF. The CDR3 DNA reads TGCGCCAGCAGTTTGGGGCAGGGGCGCTCCTACGAGCAGTACTTC.

This chain connects TRBV27 to TRBJ2-3; D possibly corresponds to TRBD1 (5 bases). V lost 4 bases to trimming and J lost 5 bases, with 7 bases between them. The CDR3 loop spans 12 amino acids. CDR1 and CDR2 from the germline V gene are MNHEY and SMNVEV (reference sequence). The CDR3 spells CASSSDRDTQYF. CDR3 nucleotides: TGTGCCAGCAGTTCCGACAGAGATACGCAGTATTTT.

This chain links TRBV5-4 with TRBJ1-2; TRBD1 matches at 11 bases. V gave up 4 bases and J gave up 4 bases; unmatched junction bases: 6. The CDR3 extends over 15 amino acids. Germline CDR1 and CDR2: SGHNT and YYREEE (reference sequence). The CDR3 loop reads CASSKGQGGGYGYTF. For the CDR3, the DNA is TGTGCCAGCAGCAAGGGACAGGGGGGTGGCTATGGCTACACCTTC.

The V call is TRBV7-8, the J call TRBJ2-2; 15 bases are a match to TRBD2. V trimming: 5 bases; J trimming: 5 bases; junction bases outside the gene matches: 12. Germline CDR1 and CDR2: SGHVS and FQNEAQ. There are 19 residues in the CDR3. The CDR3 sequence is CASSPRTSGGALITGELFF. The CDR3 region has the DNA TGTGCCAGCAGCCCGCGGACTAGCGGGGGGGCCTTAATAACCGGGGAGCTGTTTTTT.

The rearrangement uses TRBV12-5 and TRBJ1-2; D remains ambiguous. Germline loops: CDR1 LGHNT, CDR2 FRNRAP. Trimming took 5 bases from V and 0 from J, leaving 13 bases between them. There are 15 residues in the CDR3. CDR3 nucleotide sequence: TGTGCTAGTGGTACAGACTTCGGGGCTAACTATGGCTACACCTTC. Protein product: CASGTDFGANYGYTF.

This chain joins TRBV7-2 and TRBJ1-5; a weak D match, TRBD1 (5 bases). Germline loops: CDR1 SGHTA, CDR2 FQGNSA. The CDR3 sequence is 15 residues long. The V end was cut by 0 bases, the J end by 7 bases, with 13 bases between. This CDR3 is CASSLAPGAGQPQHF. The CDR3 DNA sequence: TGTGCCAGCAGCTTAGCACCTGGGGCTGGACAGCCCCAGCATTTT.

The CDR3 loop is CATSRAGTGVTGELFF. The CDR3 DNA reads as TGTGCCACCAGCAGAGCCGGGACAGGGGTAACCGGGGAGCTGTTTTTT. The chain couples TRBV15 to TRBJ2-2, with TRBD1 matching 10 bases. The CDR3 is made up of 16 amino acids. Trimming at V came to 1 base and at J to 5 bases, leaving 4 bases not matched to a gene. Per germline, CDR1 LNHNV and CDR2 YYDKDF (reference sequence). Complete variable domain (other parts from reference TRBV15 and TRBJ2-2): DAMVIQNPRYQVTQFGKPVTLSCSQTLNHNVMYWYQQKSSQAPKLLFHYYDKDFNNEADTPDNFQSRRPNTSFCFLDIRSPGLGDTAMYLCATSRAGTGVTGELFFGEGSRLTVL.

J is TRBJ2-7 and V is TRBV5-1; possible D gene TRBD1, 6 bases. Trimming shortened V by 0 bases and J by 3 bases, and 10 bases separated the two germline ends. CDR1 and CDR2 (germline): SGHRS, YFSETQ. This CDR3 spans 14 amino acids. CDR3 sequence reads: CASSLVPGDYEQYF. CDR3 nucleotides: TGCGCCAGCAGCTTGGTCCCAGGGGACTACGAGCAGTACTTC.

The table lists this clone with a count of one. This chain links TRBV6-5 with TRBJ1-1; the match to TRBD1 covers 9 bases. Germline CDR1 and CDR2: MNHEY and SVGAGI. The CDR3 contains 14 residues. Trimming took 10 bases from V and 3 from J; bases not matched to a gene: 9. The CDR3 protein is CATRPGQGYTEAFF. Here the CDR3 DNA reads TGTGCCACCCGCCCGGGACAGGGATACACTGAAGCTTTCTTT.

The chain has TRBV7-2 and TRBJ2-1, with TRBD2 identical over 12 bases. The germline V gene has CDR1 SGHTA and CDR2 FQGNSA. The CDR3 spans 15 residues. The junction had 1 base not matched to a gene; V was cut back by 3 bases and J by 4 bases. The CDR3, as DNA: TGTGCCAGCAGCTTGGGGACTAGCGGGTACAATGAGCAGTTCTTC. Translating gives CASSLGTSGYNEQFF. The variable domain in full, completed from reference TRBV7-2 and TRBJ2-1, reads GAGVSQSPSNKVTEKGKDVELRCDPISGHTALYWYRQSLGQGLEFLIYFQGNSAPDKSGLPSDRFSAERTGGSVSTLTIQRTQQEDSAVYLCASSLGTSGYNEQFFGPGTRLTVL.

The chain uses TRBV15 and TRBJ2-6, with D hard to call. The CDR3 has 14 residues. In germline, CDR1 is LNHNV, CDR2 YYDKDF (reference sequence). Trimming removed 5 bases at V and 1 base at J, with 6 bases between. The DNA of the CDR3 is TGTGCCACCAGCGAGAAATCTGGGGCCAACGTCCTGACTTTC. Protein product: CATSEKSGANVLTF.

This chain joins TRBV9 and TRBJ2-1, with D uncertain. The germline V gene encodes CDR1 SGDLS and CDR2 YYNGEE. V shed 1 base and J shed 1 base, with 12 bases lying between them. This CDR3 contains 16 residues. CDR3 sequence: CASSVLSAGSYNEQFF. In nucleotides, the CDR3 is TGTGCCAGCAGCGTACTCTCGGCAGGATCCTACAATGAGCAGTTCTTC.

The chain recombines TRBV6-1 with TRBJ1-2, with TRBD1 matching 7 bases. Germline assignment: CDR1 MNHNS and CDR2 SASEGT. Trimming removed 2 bases from V and 4 bases from J; junction bases left unmatched: 4. The CDR3 is made up of 14 amino acids. This CDR3 is CASSESPGGYGYTF. CDR3 coding DNA: TGTGCCAGCAGTGAATCGCCAGGGGGCTATGGCTACACCTTC.

The gene calls are TRBV12-3 or TRBV12-4 and TRBJ2-7, with a tentative D call TRBD2 (5 bases). This CDR3 is 11 amino acids long. The V and J ends lost 6 bases and 6 bases respectively, with 9 bases between them. The CDR3 bases are TGTGCCAGCAGCCGCCGGGGCGAGCAGTACTTC. This encodes CASSRRGEQYF.

This clone was observed a few times. The J gene is TRBJ2-7, the V gene TRBV12-5; TRBD1 matches at 8 bases. The CDR3 sequence is 13 residues long. V lost 10 bases, J lost 3 bases, and 8 bases stayed unmatched. CDR1 and CDR2 from the germline V gene are LGHNT and FRNRAP. The CDR3 region is CATGKDRDYEQYF. The CDR3 DNA is TGTGCTACCGGCAAGGACAGGGACTACGAGCAGTACTTC.

The rearrangement joins TRBV29-1 to TRBJ2-7; 7 nucleotides agree with TRBD2. The V and J ends lost 5 bases and 3 bases, in that order; junction bases with no gene match: 4. The CDR3 has 12 amino acids. Germline CDR1 reads SQVTM; CDR2 reads ANQGSEA. The CDR3 loop is CSVRLAFYEQYF. CDR3 in DNA: TGCAGCGTTCGACTAGCTTTCTACGAGCAGTACTTC.

The chain is built from TRBV12-3 or TRBV12-4 and TRBJ1-1; D unclear. The germline V and J ends were trimmed by 3 bases and 3 bases, with 5 bases remaining between them. There are 12 residues in the CDR3. The CDR3 reads CASSLAHTEAFF. In nucleotides, the CDR3 is TGTGCCAGCAGTTTGGCCCACACTGAAGCTTTCTTT.

The chain links TRBV2 to TRBJ1-2; TRBD1 matches 7 bases. J was trimmed by 3 bases and V by 5 bases; bases with no gene match: 3. CDR1 SNHLY and CDR2 FYNNEI come from the germline V gene. This CDR3 has 13 residues. The CDR3 spells CASSPGQHYGYTF. As DNA, the CDR3 is TGTGCCAGCAGTCCGGGACAGCACTATGGCTACACCTTC.

V and J are TRBV7-2 and TRBJ1-2; weak D call: TRBD1 (6 bases). There are 14 residues in the CDR3. Per germline, CDR1 SGHTA and CDR2 FQGNSA. V lost 3 bases to trimming and J lost 8 bases, with 16 bases between them. This CDR3 is CASSLRGGVRGYTF. The CDR3 DNA reads as TGTGCCAGCAGCTTGAGAGGGGGTGTTCGGGGCTACACCTTC.

The V gene is TRBV11-1, the J gene TRBJ2-3; D is uncertain. The CDR3 covers 15 residues. Looked up from germline, CDR1 is SGHAT and CDR2 is FQDESV (reference sequence). Between the trimmed V and J ends, which lost 6 bases and 6 bases, there was a span of 19 bases. The CDR3 here is CASSFKLLARDTQYF. CDR3 in DNA: TGTGCCAGCAGTTTCAAGCTCCTGGCGAGGGATACGCAGTATTTT.

About this clone: The junction shows a germline mismatch at one end, possibly a read error. This rearrangement joins TRBV23-1 to TRBJ2-7, with 7 positions matching TRBD2. TRBV23-1 is marked as an open reading frame, function uncertain. The CDR3 runs to 13 residues. The CDR3 sequence is CATSRDYSYEQYF. CDR3 nucleotide sequence: TGCGCCACCAGTCGGGACTACTCCTACGAGCAGTACTTC.

The chain combines TRBV5-4 with TRBJ2-6; 7 positions match TRBD1. The J segment lost 9 bases and the V segment lost 4 bases, leaving 10 bases of the junction unmatched. The CDR3 is 15 residues long. CDR1 is SGHNT, CDR2 YYREEE, per germline (reference sequence). This CDR3 reads CASSAPTGIGNVLTF. The CDR3 region has the DNA TGTGCCAGCAGCGCCCCGACAGGGATTGGCAACGTCCTGACTTTC.

The J gene is TRBJ1-5, the V gene TRBV27, with D maybe TRBD1 (5 bases). The CDR3 runs 14 residues. The germline CDR1 and CDR2 sequences are MNHEY and SMNVEV (reference sequence). Trimming pared 7 bases from V and 4 bases from J, leaving 14 bases between. CDR3 sequence (DNA): TGTGCCAGCATGCAGGGTGGGATTAATCAGCCCCAGCATTTT. Translating it yields CASMQGGINQPQHF.

The rearrangement links TRBV10-1 to TRBJ1-1; D possibly corresponds to TRBD1 (6 bases). In germline, CDR1 is WNHNN, CDR2 SYGVQD (reference sequence). This CDR3 is 14 amino acids long. Trimming pared 8 bases from V and 6 bases from J, leaving 19 bases between. Written as DNA, the CDR3 is TGCGCCAGCGTCAATTACCAGGGGCTCCCTGAAGCTTTCTTT. It translates to CASVNYQGLPEAFF.

The V gene is TRBV6-2 or TRBV6-3, the J gene TRBJ2-7; the match to TRBD1 covers 12 bases. CDR3 length equals 16 residues. Germline trimming cut 5 bases from V and 1 base from J; bases unmatched to any gene: 6. Germline CDR1 reads MNHEY; CDR2 reads SVGEGT. The CDR3 region is CASSRGTGGLSYEQYF. The CDR3 DNA sequence: TGTGCCAGCAGTCGTGGGACAGGGGGCTTGTCCTACGAGCAGTACTTC.